This paragraph reports one T cell receptor beta chain. The data stem from a study of T cell changes during pregnancy in multiple sclerosis. Trimming stripped 0 bases from V and 9 bases from J, with 9 bases between. The CDR3 consists of 12 residues. Germline-derived CDR1 and CDR2 are GTSNPN and SVGIG (reference sequence). The assay was immunoSEQ multiplex PCR, and TCRdb's table has in-frame clones only and misses some. The sample yields 130,000 or so clones, approximately 94% seen once. The chain employs TRBV30 and TRBJ1-5, with D maybe TRBD1 (6 bases). Sample: peripheral blood, taken before pregnancy. The origin of this receptor is a female donor with multiple sclerosis, enrolled in a pregnancy study. The CDR3 region has the DNA TGTGCCTGGAGTGTGGTGACAGGGCCCCAGCATTTT. Its translation is CAWSVVTGPQHF.